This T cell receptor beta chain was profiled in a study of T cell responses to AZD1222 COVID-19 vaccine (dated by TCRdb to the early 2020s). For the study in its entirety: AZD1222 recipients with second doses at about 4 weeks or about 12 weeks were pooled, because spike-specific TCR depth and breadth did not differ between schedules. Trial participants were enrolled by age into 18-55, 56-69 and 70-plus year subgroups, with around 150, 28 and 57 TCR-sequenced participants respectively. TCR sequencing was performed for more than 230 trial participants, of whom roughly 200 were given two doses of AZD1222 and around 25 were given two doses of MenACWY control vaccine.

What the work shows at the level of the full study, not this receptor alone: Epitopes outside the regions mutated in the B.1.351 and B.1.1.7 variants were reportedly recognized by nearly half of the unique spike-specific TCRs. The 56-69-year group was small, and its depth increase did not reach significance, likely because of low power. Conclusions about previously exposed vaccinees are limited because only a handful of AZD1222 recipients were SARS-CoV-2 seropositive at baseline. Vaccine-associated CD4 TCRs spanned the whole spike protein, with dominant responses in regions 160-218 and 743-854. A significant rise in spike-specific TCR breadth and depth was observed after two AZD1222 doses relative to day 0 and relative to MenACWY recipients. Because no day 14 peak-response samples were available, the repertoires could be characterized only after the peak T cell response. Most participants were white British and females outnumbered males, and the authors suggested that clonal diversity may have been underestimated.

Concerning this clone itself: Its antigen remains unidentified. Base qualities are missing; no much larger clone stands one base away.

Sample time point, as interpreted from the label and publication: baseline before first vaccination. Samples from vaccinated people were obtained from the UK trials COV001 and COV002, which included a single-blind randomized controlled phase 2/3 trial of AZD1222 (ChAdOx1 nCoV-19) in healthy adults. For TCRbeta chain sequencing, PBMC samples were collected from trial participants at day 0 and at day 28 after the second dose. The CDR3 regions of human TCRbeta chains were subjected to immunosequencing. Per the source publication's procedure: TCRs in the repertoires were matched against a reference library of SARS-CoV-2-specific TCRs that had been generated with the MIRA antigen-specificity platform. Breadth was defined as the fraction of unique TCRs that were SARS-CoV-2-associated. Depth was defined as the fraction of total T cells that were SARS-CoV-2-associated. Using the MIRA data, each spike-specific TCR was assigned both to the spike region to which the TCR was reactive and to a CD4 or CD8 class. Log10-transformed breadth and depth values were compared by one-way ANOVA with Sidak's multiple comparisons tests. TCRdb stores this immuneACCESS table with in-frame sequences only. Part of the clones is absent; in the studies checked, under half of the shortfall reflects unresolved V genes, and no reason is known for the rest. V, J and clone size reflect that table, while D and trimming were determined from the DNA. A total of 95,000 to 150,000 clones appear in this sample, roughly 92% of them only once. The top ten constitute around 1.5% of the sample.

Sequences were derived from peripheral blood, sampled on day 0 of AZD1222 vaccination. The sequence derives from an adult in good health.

The CDR3 amino acid sequence is: CASSLAGTETKYTF. Here is the DNA: TGTGCCAGCAGCTTAGCTGGAACCGAAACAAAATACACCTTC. This receptor chain uses TRBV7-9 and TRBJ1-2; the D segment cannot be called with confidence. V sheds 0 bases and J sheds 11 bases, leaving 16 bases between their ends. According to the germline V gene (reference sequence), CDR1 reads SEHNR and CDR2 reads FQNEAQ. From the cysteine through the phenylalanine, the CDR3 covers 14 amino acids. The entry retains the CDR3 DNA only, 42 bases that are in frame from base 1.